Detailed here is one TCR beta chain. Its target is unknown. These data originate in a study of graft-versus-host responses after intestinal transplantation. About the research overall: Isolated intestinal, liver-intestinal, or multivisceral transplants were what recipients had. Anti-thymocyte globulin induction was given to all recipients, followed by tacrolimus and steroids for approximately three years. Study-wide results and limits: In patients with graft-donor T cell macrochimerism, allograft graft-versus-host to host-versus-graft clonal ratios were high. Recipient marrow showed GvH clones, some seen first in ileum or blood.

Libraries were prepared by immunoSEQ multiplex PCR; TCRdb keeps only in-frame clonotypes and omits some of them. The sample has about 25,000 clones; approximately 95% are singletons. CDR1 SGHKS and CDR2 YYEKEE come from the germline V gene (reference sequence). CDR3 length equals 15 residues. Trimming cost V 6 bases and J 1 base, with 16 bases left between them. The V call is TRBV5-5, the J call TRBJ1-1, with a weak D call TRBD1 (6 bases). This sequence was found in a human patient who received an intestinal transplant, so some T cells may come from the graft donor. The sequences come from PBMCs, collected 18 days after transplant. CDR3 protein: CASKRGGLGNTEAFF. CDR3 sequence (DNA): TGTGCCAGCAAAAGAGGGGGGTTGGGGAACACTGAAGCTTTCTTT.